The 24 T cell receptor beta chains presented below share a single source sample, sequenced in a study of cytotoxic CD8 clonotypes in ibrutinib-treated CLL. The repertoire was sequenced with immunoSEQ multiplex PCR; TCRdb's copy has only in-frame clones and lacks some. Here the sample spans some 300,000 clones, more than 65% being singletons. Specimen: PBMCs, collected before ibrutinib treatment. These receptors came from a human donor with chronic lymphocytic leukemia.

The V gene is TRBV7-9, the J gene TRBJ1-2; 7 bases match TRBD1. The V segment lost 4 bases and the J segment 5 bases; nucleotides outside the gene matches: 7. This CDR3 is 14 amino acids long. Looked up from germline, CDR1 is SEHNR and CDR2 is FQNEAQ (reference sequence). CDR3 loop: CASSYPGQRYGYTF. Written as DNA, the CDR3 is TGTGCCAGCAGCTACCCGGGACAGAGATATGGCTACACCTTC.

The rearrangement links TRBV5-4 to TRBJ2-1; D call uncertain. Looked up from germline, CDR1 is SGHNT and CDR2 is YYREEE (reference sequence). V lost 2 bases to trimming and J lost 5 bases, with 11 bases between them. CDR3 length equals 14 residues. The CDR3 is CASSFNRANNEQFF. The CDR3 DNA reads as TGTGCCAGCAGCTTTAATCGCGCAAACAATGAGCAGTTCTTC.

The chain combines TRBV4-1 with TRBJ2-7; D possibly corresponds to TRBD1 (6 bases). In germline, CDR1 is MGHRA, CDR2 YSYEKL. The CDR3 length is 14 residues. The ends were cut back, 5 bases at V and 3 bases at J, with 14 bases in the middle. CDR3 residues: CASSYRVTYYEQYF. Written as DNA, the CDR3 is TGCGCCAGCAGCTACAGGGTAACCTACTACGAGCAGTACTTC.

The rearrangement joins TRBV27 to TRBJ2-1; 8 bases are shared with TRBD1. Trimming at V came to 5 bases and at J to 0 bases, leaving 6 bases not matched to a gene. CDR1 is MNHEY and CDR2 is SMNVEV in the germline V gene (reference sequence). The CDR3 loop spans 16 amino acids. In DNA form, the CDR3 reads TGTGCCAGCAGTACCCGGACAGGGAGCTCCTACAATGAGCAGTTCTTC. Its translation: CASSTRTGSSYNEQFF.

CDR3 residues: CASSPGVGLAGQETQYF. In nucleotides, the CDR3 is TGTGCCAGCAGCCCAGGCGTCGGACTAGCGGGACAAGAGACCCAGTACTTC. The chain joins TRBV28 to TRBJ2-5; 12 bases align to TRBD2. Trimming at V came to 6 bases and at J to 2 bases, leaving 10 bases not matched to a gene. CDR3 length: 17 amino acids. The germline gives CDR1 MDHEN, CDR2 SYDVKM.

The chain carries TRBV5-4 and TRBJ2-2, with 7 bases matching TRBD2. Unmatched junction bases numbered 7, after V lost 1 base and J lost 4 bases. Germline CDR1 is SGHNT and CDR2 is YYREEE (reference sequence). This CDR3 comprises 16 residues. As DNA, the CDR3 is TGTGCCAGCAGCTTGTGGGCTAGCGGTGCCACCGGGGAGCTGTTTTTT. Amino acids: CASSLWASGATGELFF.

The genes are TRBV6-5 and TRBJ1-2; D is perhaps TRBD1 (5 bases). Trimming stripped 0 bases from V and 4 bases from J, with 12 bases between. Germline CDR1 and CDR2: MNHEY and SVGAGI. This CDR3 is built from 15 residues. Here the CDR3 DNA reads TGTGCCAGCAGTTACTCGTTCAGGGCCCCCTATGGCTACACCTTC. Its protein product is CASSYSFRAPYGYTF.

This chain joins TRBV7-9 and TRBJ2-3; 8 nucleotides match TRBD2. Per germline, CDR1 SEHNR and CDR2 FQNEAQ (reference sequence). CDR3 length: 15 residues. The J segment lost 6 bases and the V segment lost 3 bases, leaving 8 bases of the junction unmatched. CDR3 loop: CASSFSGSFGDTQYF. DNA for the CDR3: TGTGCCAGCAGCTTCAGCGGGAGTTTTGGTGATACGCAGTATTTT.

The gene calls are TRBV6-1 and TRBJ2-3, with 8 nucleotides matching TRBD1. Germline loops: CDR1 MNHNS, CDR2 SASEGT. There are 14 residues in the CDR3. V trimming: 3 bases; J trimming: 3 bases; junction bases outside the gene matches: 2. CDR3 region: CASSDRGPTDTQYF. The CDR3 nucleotides read TGTGCCAGCAGTGACAGGGGGCCTACAGATACGCAGTATTTT.

The chain has TRBV9 and TRBJ2-7, with D tentatively TRBD1 or TRBD2 (5 bases each). V was clipped by 1 base and J by 3 bases, with 11 bases between them. The CDR3 is 14 amino acids. Germline CDR1 reads SGDLS; CDR2 reads YYNGEE. The CDR3 is CASSVFGTDYEQYF. The CDR3 DNA reads TGTGCCAGCAGCGTATTTGGGACGGACTACGAGCAGTACTTC.

The chain combines TRBV5-1 with TRBJ2-5, with D tentatively TRBD1 (6 bases). The germline V and J ends were trimmed by 0 bases and 5 bases, with 8 bases remaining between them. The germline V gene has CDR1 SGHRS and CDR2 YFSETQ. The CDR3 consists of 13 residues. The CDR3 DNA reads as TGCGCCAGCAGCTTGGCAGGGGACGAGACCCAGTACTTC. Its protein product is CASSLAGDETQYF.

The gene calls are TRBV28 and TRBJ2-2, with 13 positions matching TRBD2. The CDR3 is 17 residues long. Germline V CDR1 and CDR2: MDHEN, SYDVKM. The J segment lost 7 bases and the V segment lost 1 base, leaving 6 bases of the junction unmatched. The CDR3, as DNA: TGTGCCAGCAGTTTATTCCCCGGGACTAGCGGGGACGGGGAGCTGTTTTTT. This sequence encodes CASSLFPGTSGDGELFF.

The chain has TRBV29-1 and TRBJ1-1, with TRBD1 identical over 9 bases. J lost 12 bases, V lost 1 base, and 6 bases had no gene match. CDR3 length equals 12 residues. Germline lookup yields CDR1 SQVTM and CDR2 ANQGSEA. The chain's CDR3 is CSVEVVTGGSFF. CDR3 nucleotides: TGCAGCGTTGAAGTCGTGACAGGGGGATCTTTCTTT.

The V call is TRBV21-1, the J call TRBJ2-1. TRBV21-1 is flagged as a pseudogene. This CDR3 has 16 amino acids. Here the CDR3 reads CASSKDRNRDDNEQFF. In DNA, the CDR3 is TGTGCCAGCAGCAAAGACCGGAACCGGGACGACAATGAGCAGTTCTTC.

The chain joins TRBV11-2 to TRBJ2-7, with D possibly being TRBD2 (6 bases). Trimming cost V 6 bases and J 5 bases, with 20 bases left between them. The CDR3 is 15 residues long. CDR1 is SGHAT and CDR2 is FQNNGV in the germline V gene. Here the CDR3 reads CASSSPTTSVDEQYF. CDR3 in DNA: TGTGCCAGCAGTAGCCCGACGACTAGTGTCGACGAGCAGTACTTC.

The genes are TRBV2 and TRBJ2-1; TRBD2 agrees at 11 bases. Losses at the gene ends were 7 bases for V and 4 bases for J; bases not matched to a gene: 9. CDR3 length: 16 amino acids. Germline V gives CDR1 SNHLY, CDR2 FYNNEI. The chain's CDR3 is CASIPGLADFYNEQFF. The CDR3 DNA reads as TGTGCCAGCATTCCGGGACTAGCGGACTTTTACAATGAGCAGTTCTTC.

The V call is TRBV30, the J call TRBJ2-5; perhaps D is TRBD1 or TRBD2 (6 bases each). This CDR3 contains 12 residues. Germline CDR1 reads GTSNPN; CDR2 reads SVGIG (reference sequence). Trimming shortened V by 5 bases and J by 4 bases, and 11 bases separated the two germline ends. The CDR3 DNA follows: TGTGCCTGGGAGGGGGGCTCAGAGACCCAGTACTTC. As protein: CAWEGGSETQYF.

The chain links TRBV5-1 to TRBJ2-1, with TRBD2 matching 7 bases. Germline CDR1 SGHRS, CDR2 YFSETQ. CDR3 length: 14 amino acids. The V gene end was trimmed by 0 bases and the J gene end by 6 bases; junction bases not matched to a gene: 3. CDR3 region: CASSLGASGNEQFF. DNA of the CDR3: TGCGCCAGCAGCTTGGGGGCTAGCGGCAATGAGCAGTTCTTC. Complete variable domain (other parts from reference TRBV5-1 and TRBJ2-1): KAGVTQTPRYLIKTRGQQVTLSCSPISGHRSVSWYQQTPGQGLQFLFEYFSETQRNKGNFPGRFSGRQFSNSRSEMNVSTLELGDSALYLCASSLGASGNEQFFGPGTRLTVL.

V and J are TRBV29-1 and TRBJ2-7; no definite D call. V lost 7 bases to trimming and J lost 0 bases, with 13 bases between them. Germline V lookup: CDR1 SQVTM, CDR2 ANQGSEA. This CDR3 is built from 13 residues. CDR3 loop: CSAITLSSYEQYF. CDR3 DNA sequence: TGCAGCGCCATTACCTTAAGCTCCTACGAGCAGTACTTC.

V gene TRBV4-1 combines with J gene TRBJ2-7; 7 bases line up with TRBD1. The germline gives CDR1 MGHRA, CDR2 YSYEKL. The CDR3 runs 14 residues. J gave up 2 bases and V 4 bases, and 5 bases lay outside the gene matches. In DNA form, the CDR3 reads TGCGCCAGCAGCCGTGGGACAGCGGCCTACGAGCAGTACTTC. It yields the protein CASSRGTAAYEQYF.

The chain combines TRBV10-3 with TRBJ1-3; D uncertain. The CDR3 has 15 residues. Trimming removed 0 bases from V and 5 bases from J, with 11 bases in between. Germline V lookup: CDR1 ENHRY, CDR2 SYGVKD. CDR3 nucleotides: TGTGCCATCAGTGAGTCGCCCGGACTGCGAAACACCATATATTTT. It encodes CAISESPGLRNTIYF.

The sample holds one count of this clone. The V call is TRBV6-5, the J call TRBJ1-5; 7 bases are a match to TRBD1. The germline V gene has CDR1 MNHEY and CDR2 SVGAGI. CDR3 length equals 13 residues. J lost 6 bases, V lost 6 bases, and 5 bases had no gene match. As DNA, the CDR3 is TGTGCCAGCAGACCAGGGGGGGGTCAGCCCCAGCATTTT. It codes for CASRPGGGQPQHF.

This clone was counted a few times. Germline and junction disagree at one end, which may indicate a read error. The V and J genes are TRBV9 and TRBJ2-1; D gene uncertain. Germline CDR1 and CDR2: SGDLS and YYNGEE. The CDR3 is 15 residues long. The CDR3 region has the DNA TGTGCCAGCAGTGTAGATTTGTTGCGTGGGGATGAGCAGTTCTTC. Translation gives CASSVDLLRGDEQFF.

Only one count was recorded for this clone. J is TRBJ2-3 and V is TRBV6-4, with 8 bases lining up with TRBD2. The CDR3 spans 15 residues. With 0 bases clipped from V and 5 bases from J, the junction kept 4 bases outside the gene matches. The germline V gene encodes CDR1 MRHNA and CDR2 SNTAGT. CDR3 DNA: TGTGCCAGCAGTGACTCGGGGACTAGTATAGATACGCAGTATTTT. This encodes CASSDSGTSIDTQYF.